This TCR beta chain was obtained from a study of blood T cells in healthy people across ages. The study's findings and limits: A roughly linear fall in TCR beta diversity per million T cells was seen with increasing age.

Alongside a J-beta primer mix, a sample-barcoded 5' primer served in a second PCR lasting roughly 7 to 11 cycles. TCRdb reprocessed the 5' RACE reads via MiXCR and lists one record per CDR3 protein. The sample lists about 780,000 distinct CDR3 sequences, around a quarter occurring once. Worth noting for this clonotype: Its cognate antigen is unknown.

Total RNA, at least 6 micrograms per sample, was extracted from PBMCs. These sequences were also reported in another study, on T cells of mothers and their children. Per that paper: The M1S primer of the second PCR added sample barcodes and 2-4 random nucleotides.

This clonotype was sampled from a boy under 18 in good health. The source material was blood.

This CDR3 is CATGQAGNTIYF. The CDR3 bases are TGTGCCACCGGACAGGCTGGAAACACCATATATTTT. The rearrangement uses TRBV6-5 and TRBJ1-3, with TRBD1 identical over 7 bases. The CDR3 spans 12 residues. Unmatched junction bases numbered 2, after V lost 10 bases and J lost 2 bases. Germline CDR1 is MNHEY and CDR2 is SVGAGI.